The entry below gives a single T cell receptor (beta chain) sequence along with its context. Its antigen is undetermined. The sequenced fragment ends 3 residues before the CDR3 boundary, so the rest is inferred from the germline J gene. The sample is drawn from a study of T cells in women clearing cervical HPV infection. Whole-study context: Controls gave blood once infection was undetectable; cases at lesion identification. General study points: CIN3+ cases had significantly higher TCR richness than controls; evenness did not differ.

The data were produced by immunoSEQ multiplex PCR, yet TCRdb's version contains in-frame clones alone and is incomplete. This repertoire includes 25,000 to 35,000 clones. All donors had a single incident cervical HPV16 infection, not prevalent. V lost 7 bases to trimming and J lost 1 base, with 13 bases between them. Germline V gene lookup returns CDR1 SNHLY and CDR2 FYNNEI. CDR3 size: 14 residues. The TCR sequence derives from a woman aged 18 to 75 with a cervical HPV16 infection that either progressed to CIN3+ or cleared (not recorded which). The chain carries TRBV2 and TRBJ2-5; tentative D call: TRBD1 (5 bases). The sample consisted of blood buffy coat. The CDR3 bases that were read are TGTGCCAGCATTATGGACATGGGCCAAGAGACC. Translating it yields CASIMDMGQET. The full CDR3 is CASIMDMGQETQYF.